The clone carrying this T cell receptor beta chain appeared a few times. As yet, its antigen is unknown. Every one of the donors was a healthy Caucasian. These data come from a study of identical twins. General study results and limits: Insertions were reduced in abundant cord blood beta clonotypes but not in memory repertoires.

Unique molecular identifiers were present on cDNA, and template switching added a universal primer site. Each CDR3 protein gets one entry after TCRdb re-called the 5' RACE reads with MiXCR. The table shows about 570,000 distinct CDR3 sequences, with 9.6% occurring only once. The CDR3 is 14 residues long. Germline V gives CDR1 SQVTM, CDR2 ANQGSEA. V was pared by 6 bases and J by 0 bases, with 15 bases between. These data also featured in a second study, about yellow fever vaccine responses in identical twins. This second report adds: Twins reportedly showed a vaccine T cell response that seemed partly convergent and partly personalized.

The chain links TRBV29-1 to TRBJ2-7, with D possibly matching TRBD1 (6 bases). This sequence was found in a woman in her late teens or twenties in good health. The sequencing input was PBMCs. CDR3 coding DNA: TGCAGCGTCGCAGGGGTCCCAAGCTCCTACGAGCAGTACTTC. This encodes CSVAGVPSSYEQYF.